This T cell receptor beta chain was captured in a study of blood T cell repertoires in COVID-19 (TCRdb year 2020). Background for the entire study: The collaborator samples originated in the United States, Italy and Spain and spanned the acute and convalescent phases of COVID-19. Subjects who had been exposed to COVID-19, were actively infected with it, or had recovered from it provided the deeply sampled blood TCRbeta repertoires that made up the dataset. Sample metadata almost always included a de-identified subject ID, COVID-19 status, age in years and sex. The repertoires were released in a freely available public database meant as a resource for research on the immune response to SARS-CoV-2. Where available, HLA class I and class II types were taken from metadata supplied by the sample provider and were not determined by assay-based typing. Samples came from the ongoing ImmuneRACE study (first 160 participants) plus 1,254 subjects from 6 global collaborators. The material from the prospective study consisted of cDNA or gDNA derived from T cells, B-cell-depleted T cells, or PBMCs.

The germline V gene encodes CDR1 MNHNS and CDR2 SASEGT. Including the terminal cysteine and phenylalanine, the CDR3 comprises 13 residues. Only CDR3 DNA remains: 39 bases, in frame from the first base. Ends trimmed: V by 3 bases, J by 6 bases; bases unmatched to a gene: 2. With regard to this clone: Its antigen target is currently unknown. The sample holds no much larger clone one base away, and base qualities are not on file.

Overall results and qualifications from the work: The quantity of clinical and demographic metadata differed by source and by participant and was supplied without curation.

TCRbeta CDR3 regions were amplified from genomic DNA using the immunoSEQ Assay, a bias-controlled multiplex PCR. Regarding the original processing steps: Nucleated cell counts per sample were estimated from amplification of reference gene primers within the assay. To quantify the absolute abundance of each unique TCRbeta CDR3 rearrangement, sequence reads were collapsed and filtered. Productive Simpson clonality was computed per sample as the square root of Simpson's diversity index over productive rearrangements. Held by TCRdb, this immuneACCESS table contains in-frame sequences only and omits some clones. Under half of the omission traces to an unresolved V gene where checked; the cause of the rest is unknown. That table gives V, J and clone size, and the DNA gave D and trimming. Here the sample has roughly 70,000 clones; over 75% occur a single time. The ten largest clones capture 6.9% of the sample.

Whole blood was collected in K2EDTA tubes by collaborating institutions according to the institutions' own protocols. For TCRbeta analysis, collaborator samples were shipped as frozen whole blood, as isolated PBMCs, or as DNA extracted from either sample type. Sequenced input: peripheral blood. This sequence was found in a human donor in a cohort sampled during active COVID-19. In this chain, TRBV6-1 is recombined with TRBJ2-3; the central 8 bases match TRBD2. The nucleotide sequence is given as TGTGCCAGCAGTGAGGCGGGGGGCGATACGCAGTATTTT. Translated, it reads CASSEAGGDTQYF.